This T cell receptor beta chain was profiled in a study of beta chain features in type 1 diabetes. Regarding the study as a whole: Within patients, naive, central memory and Treg TCRB repertoires seemed more similar than within healthy donors. Significant though moderate, a shortening of TCRB CDR3s appeared in all four CD4+ subsets of Type 1 diabetes patients. More deletions and fewer insertions at VDJ junctions were found in patients with type 1 diabetes.

This clone turned up a few times. The antigen remains unidentified. Expressed TCRB transcripts got sequenced, as all isolated RNA was reverse transcribed. Deep immunoSEQ sequencing covered naive, central memory and regulatory T cell samples. Clones were read by immunoSEQ multiplex PCR, and TCRdb kept only the in-frame ones, dropping some. This table holds 130,000 or so clones, around a sixth found once. Sequenced input: central memory CD4+ T cells from blood. This sequence was found in a young man with type 1 diabetes.

CDR3 nucleotides: TGTGCCAGCAGCCCGGACATGTCAACTAATGAAAAACTGTTTTTT. It translates to CASSPDMSTNEKLFF. V usage is TRBV5-8 and J usage is TRBJ1-4, with a tentative D call TRBD1 (5 bases). Trimming shortened V by 4 bases and J by 0 bases, and 10 bases separated the two germline ends. The germline V gene encodes CDR1 SGHTS and CDR2 YDEGEE. This CDR3 is built from 15 residues.